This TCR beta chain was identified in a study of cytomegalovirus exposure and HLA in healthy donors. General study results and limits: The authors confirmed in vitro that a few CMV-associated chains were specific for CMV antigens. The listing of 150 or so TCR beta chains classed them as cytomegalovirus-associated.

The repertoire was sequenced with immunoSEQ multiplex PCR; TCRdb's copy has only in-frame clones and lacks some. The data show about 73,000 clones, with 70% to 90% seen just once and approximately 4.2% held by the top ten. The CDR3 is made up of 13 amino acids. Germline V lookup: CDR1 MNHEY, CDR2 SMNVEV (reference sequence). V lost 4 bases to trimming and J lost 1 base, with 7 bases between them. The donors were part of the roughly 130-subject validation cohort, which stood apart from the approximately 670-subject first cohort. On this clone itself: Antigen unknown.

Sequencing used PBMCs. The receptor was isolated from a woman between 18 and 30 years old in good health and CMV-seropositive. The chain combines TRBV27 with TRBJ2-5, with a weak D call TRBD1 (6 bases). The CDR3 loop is CASSWTAQETQYF. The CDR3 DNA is TGTGCCAGCAGTTGGACAGCCCAAGAGACCCAGTACTTC.